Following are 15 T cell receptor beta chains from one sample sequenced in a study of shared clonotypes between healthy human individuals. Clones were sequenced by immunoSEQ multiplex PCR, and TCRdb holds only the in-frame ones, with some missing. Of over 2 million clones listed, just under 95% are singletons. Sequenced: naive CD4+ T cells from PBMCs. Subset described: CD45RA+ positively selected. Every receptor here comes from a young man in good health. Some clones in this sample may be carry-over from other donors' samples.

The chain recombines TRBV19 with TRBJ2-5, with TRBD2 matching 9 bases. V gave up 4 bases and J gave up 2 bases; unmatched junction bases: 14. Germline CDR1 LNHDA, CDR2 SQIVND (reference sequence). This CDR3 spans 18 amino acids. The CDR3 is CASSKGLALIRVQETQYF. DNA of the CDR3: TGTGCCAGTAGTAAGGGACTAGCACTGATAAGGGTGCAAGAGACCCAGTACTTC.

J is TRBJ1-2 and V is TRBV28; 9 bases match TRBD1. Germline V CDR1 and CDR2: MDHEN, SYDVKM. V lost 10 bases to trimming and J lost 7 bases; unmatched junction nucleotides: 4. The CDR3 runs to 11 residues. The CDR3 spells CAITTGGGYTF. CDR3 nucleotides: TGTGCCATAACGACAGGGGGTGGCTACACCTTC.

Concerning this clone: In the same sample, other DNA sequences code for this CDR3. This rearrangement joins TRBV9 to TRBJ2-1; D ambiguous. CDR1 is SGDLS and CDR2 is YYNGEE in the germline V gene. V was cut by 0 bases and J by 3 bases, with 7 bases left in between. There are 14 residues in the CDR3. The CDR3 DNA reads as TGTGCCAGCAGCGTAGGGGCTAGCTACAATGAGCAGTTCTTC. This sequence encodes CASSVGASYNEQFF.

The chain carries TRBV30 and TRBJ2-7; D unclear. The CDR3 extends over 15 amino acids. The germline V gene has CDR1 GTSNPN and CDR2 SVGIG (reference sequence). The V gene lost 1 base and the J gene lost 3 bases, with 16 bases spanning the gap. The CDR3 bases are TGTGCCTGGAGTGACCCTAAGCGTTTCCTCTACGAGCAGTACTTC. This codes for CAWSDPKRFLYEQYF.

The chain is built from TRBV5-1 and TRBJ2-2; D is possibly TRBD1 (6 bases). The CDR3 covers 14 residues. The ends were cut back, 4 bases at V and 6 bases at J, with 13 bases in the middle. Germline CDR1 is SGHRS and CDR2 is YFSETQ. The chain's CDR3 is CASSPQGSAGELFF. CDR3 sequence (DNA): TGCGCCAGCAGCCCCCAGGGGTCTGCCGGGGAGCTGTTTTTT.

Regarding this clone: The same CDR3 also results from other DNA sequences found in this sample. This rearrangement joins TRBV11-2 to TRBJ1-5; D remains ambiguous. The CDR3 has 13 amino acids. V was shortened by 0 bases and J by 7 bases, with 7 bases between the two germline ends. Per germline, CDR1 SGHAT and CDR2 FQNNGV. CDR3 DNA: TGTGCCAGCAGCTTAGACAGGAGGCAGCCCCAGCATTTT. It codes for CASSLDRRQPQHF.

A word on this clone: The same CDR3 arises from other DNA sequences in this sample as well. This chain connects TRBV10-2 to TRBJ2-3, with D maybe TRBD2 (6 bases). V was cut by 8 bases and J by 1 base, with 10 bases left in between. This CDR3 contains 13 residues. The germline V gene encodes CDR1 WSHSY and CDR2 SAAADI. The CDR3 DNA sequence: TGCGCCAGCCGGGACTCCGGCACAGATACGCAGTATTTT. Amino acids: CASRDSGTDTQYF.

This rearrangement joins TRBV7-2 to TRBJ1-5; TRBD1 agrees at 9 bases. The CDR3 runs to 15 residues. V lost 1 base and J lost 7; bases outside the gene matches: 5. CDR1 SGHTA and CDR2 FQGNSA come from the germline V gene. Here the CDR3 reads CASSLGDRGSQPQHF. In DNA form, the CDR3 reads TGTGCCAGCAGCTTAGGAGACAGGGGGTCCCAGCCCCAGCATTTT.

The CDR3 DNA is TGCGCCAGCAGCTTTGGGACGACGGGCGGTGAGACCCAGTACTTC. Translating gives CASSFGTTGGETQYF. The chain recombines TRBV5-1 with TRBJ2-5; D possibly uses TRBD1 or TRBD2 (5 bases each). Looked up from germline, CDR1 is SGHRS and CDR2 is YFSETQ. The CDR3 loop spans 15 amino acids. V lost 2 bases, J lost 5 bases, and 16 bases lay in between.

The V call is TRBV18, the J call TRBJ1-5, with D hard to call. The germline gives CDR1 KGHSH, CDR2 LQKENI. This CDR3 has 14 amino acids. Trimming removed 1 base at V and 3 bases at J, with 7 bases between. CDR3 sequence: CASSPQTDNQPQHF. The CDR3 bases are TGTGCCAGCTCACCACAGACGGACAATCAGCCCCAGCATTTT.

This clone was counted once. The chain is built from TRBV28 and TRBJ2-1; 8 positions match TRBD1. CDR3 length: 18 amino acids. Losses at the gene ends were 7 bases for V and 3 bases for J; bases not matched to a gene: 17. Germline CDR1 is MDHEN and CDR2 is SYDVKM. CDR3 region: CASIETKGTGGYYNEQFF. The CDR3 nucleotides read TGTGCCAGCATCGAAACAAAAGGGACAGGAGGGTACTACAATGAGCAGTTCTTC.

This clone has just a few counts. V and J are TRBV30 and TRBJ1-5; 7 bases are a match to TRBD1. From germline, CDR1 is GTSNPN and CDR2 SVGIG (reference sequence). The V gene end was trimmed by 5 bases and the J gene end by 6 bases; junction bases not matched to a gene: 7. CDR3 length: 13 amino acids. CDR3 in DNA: TGTGCCTGGGCTGACAGGGACCTTCAGCCCCAGCATTTT. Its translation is CAWADRDLQPQHF.

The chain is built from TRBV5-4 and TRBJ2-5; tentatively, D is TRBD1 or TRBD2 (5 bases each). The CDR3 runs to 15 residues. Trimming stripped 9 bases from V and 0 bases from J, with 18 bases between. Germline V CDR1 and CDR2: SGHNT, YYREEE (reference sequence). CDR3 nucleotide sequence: TGTGCCACCAAAGGGAGCTGGGGCTACCAAGAGACCCAGTACTTC. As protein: CATKGSWGYQETQYF.

This CDR3 is CSVERRQGSTEAFF. The CDR3 DNA reads as TGCAGCGTTGAGAGGAGGCAGGGGAGCACTGAAGCTTTCTTT. The genes are TRBV29-1 and TRBJ1-1, with D possibly TRBD1 on 6 matching bases. Trimming stripped 3 bases from V and 4 bases from J, with 15 bases between. CDR1 and CDR2 (germline): SQVTM, ANQGSEA. CDR3 length: 14 residues.

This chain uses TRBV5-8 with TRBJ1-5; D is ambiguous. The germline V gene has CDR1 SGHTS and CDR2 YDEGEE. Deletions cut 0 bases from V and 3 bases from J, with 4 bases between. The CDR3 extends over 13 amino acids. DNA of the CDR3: TGTGCCAGCAGCTTGGAAGACAATCAGCCCCAGCATTTT. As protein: CASSLEDNQPQHF.